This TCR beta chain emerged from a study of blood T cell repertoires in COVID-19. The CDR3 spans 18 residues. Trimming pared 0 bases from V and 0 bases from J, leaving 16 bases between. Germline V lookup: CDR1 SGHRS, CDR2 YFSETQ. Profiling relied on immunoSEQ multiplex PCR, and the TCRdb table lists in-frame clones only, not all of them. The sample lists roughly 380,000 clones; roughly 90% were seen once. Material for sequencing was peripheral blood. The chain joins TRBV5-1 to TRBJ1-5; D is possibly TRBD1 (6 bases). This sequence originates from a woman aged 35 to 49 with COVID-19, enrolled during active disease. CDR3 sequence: CASSLVRGAWTSNQPQHF. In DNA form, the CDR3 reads TGCGCCAGCAGCTTGGTCAGGGGCGCCTGGACTAGCAATCAGCCCCAGCATTTT.